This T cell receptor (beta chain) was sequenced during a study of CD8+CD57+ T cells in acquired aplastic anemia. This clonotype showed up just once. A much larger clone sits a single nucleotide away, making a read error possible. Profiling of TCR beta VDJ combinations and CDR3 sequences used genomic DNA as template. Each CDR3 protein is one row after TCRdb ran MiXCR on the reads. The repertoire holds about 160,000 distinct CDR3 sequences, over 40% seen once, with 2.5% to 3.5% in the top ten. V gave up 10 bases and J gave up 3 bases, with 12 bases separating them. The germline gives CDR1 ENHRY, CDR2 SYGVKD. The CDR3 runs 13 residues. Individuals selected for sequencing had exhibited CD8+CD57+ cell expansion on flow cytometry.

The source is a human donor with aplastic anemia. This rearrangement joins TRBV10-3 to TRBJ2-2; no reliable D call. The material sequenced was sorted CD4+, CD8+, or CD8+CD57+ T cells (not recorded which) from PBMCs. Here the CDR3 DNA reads TGTGCCAGCGGTGTAGGGTACACCGGGGAGCTGTTTTTT. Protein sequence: CASGVGYTGELFF.